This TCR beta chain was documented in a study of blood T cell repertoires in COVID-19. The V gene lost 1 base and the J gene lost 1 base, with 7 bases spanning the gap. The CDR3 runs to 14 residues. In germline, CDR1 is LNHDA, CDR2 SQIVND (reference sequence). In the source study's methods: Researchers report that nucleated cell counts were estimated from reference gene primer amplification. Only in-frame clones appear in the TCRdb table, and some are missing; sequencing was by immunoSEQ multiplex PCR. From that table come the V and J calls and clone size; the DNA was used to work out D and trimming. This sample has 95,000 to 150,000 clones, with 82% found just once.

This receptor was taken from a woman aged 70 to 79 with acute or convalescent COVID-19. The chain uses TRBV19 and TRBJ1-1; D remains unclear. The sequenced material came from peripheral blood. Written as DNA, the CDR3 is TGTGCCAGTAGTATAGTCGGAGGGAACACTGAAGCTTTCTTT. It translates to CASSIVGGNTEAFF.